These 9 T cell receptor beta chains came from one sample sequenced in a study of shared clonotypes between healthy human individuals. Positive CCR7 selection of CD45RO-negative cells yielded the naive CD8 cells, and terminally differentiated effector memory CD45RA+ cells were excluded. Generated by immunoSEQ multiplex PCR, the TCRdb table keeps only in-frame clones and is missing some. The profile shows 750,000 to 1,000,000 clones, around 92% of them singletons. Source material: naive CD8+ T cells sorted from blood. These receptors all stem from a man aged 25 to 40 in good health.

The chain links TRBV7-9 to TRBJ1-2; 10 nucleotides agree with TRBD1. V shed 2 bases, J shed 8 bases, and the junction held 5 bases outside the gene matches. Germline CDR1 reads SEHNR; CDR2 reads FQNEAQ (reference sequence). The CDR3 is made up of 14 amino acids. This chain's CDR3 is CASSLYGTGDGYTF. CDR3 DNA sequence: TGTGCCAGCAGCTTATACGGGACAGGGGACGGCTACACCTTC.

The chain joins TRBV28 to TRBJ2-2; TRBD2 agrees at 10 bases. In germline, CDR1 is MDHEN, CDR2 SYDVKM. The CDR3 has 18 amino acids. The junction had 9 bases not matched to a gene; V was cut back by 5 bases and J by 0 bases. The CDR3 loop reads CASSPRTSGDTNTGELFF. As DNA, the CDR3 is TGTGCCAGCAGTCCACGGACTAGCGGCGACACGAACACCGGGGAGCTGTTTTTT.

This chain uses TRBV29-1 with TRBJ2-7; D possibly corresponds to TRBD1 (5 bases). CDR3 size: 13 residues. Trimming shortened V by 4 bases and J by 3 bases, and 13 bases separated the two germline ends. Germline loops: CDR1 SQVTM, CDR2 ANQGSEA. In nucleotides, the CDR3 is TGCAGCGTTGCGACAGCAACTTTCTACGAGCAGTACTTC. It encodes CSVATATFYEQYF.

The V gene is TRBV4-2, the J gene TRBJ1-5; TRBD1 is a possible D gene (6 bases). V was shortened by 5 bases and J by 0 bases, with 14 bases between the two germline ends. In germline, CDR1 is LGHNA, CDR2 YNFKEQ. This CDR3 comprises 16 residues. DNA of the CDR3: TGTGCCAGCAGCGTTAACAGGGAAGATAGCAATCAGCCCCAGCATTTT. Amino acid sequence: CASSVNREDSNQPQHF.

V is TRBV7-6 and J is TRBJ1-2; D might be TRBD1 (6 bases). CDR3 length: 13 amino acids. The germline gives CDR1 SGHVS, CDR2 FNYEAQ. The V and J ends lost 5 bases and 2 bases respectively, with 9 bases between them. CDR3 nucleotides: TGTGCCAGCAGCCAACAGGGAAACTATGGCTACACCTTC. Amino acid sequence: CASSQQGNYGYTF.

The chain carries TRBV7-3 and TRBJ1-3, with unresolved D. Germline CDR1 SGHTA, CDR2 FQGTGA. The CDR3 is 13 residues long. Deletions cut 3 bases from V and 3 bases from J, with 6 bases between. Written as DNA, the CDR3 is TGTGCCAGCAGCTTGGATTATGGAAACACCATATATTTT. Encoded protein: CASSLDYGNTIYF.

The chain has TRBV12-5 and TRBJ2-3; D is ambiguous. Germline V gives CDR1 LGHNT, CDR2 FRNRAP. This CDR3 comprises 13 residues. Between the trimmed V and J ends, which lost 4 bases and 0 bases, there was a span of 5 bases. In nucleotides, the CDR3 is TGTGCTAGTGGTTCTTCGAGCACAGATACGCAGTATTTT. Its translation is CASGSSSTDTQYF. The entire variable domain, with the rest obtained from reference TRBV12-5 and TRBJ2-3, is as follows: DARVTQTPRHKVTEMGQEVTMRCQPILGHNTVFWYRQTMMQGLELLAYFRNRAPLDDSGMPKDRFSAEMPDATLATLKIQPSEPRDSAVYFCASGSSSTDTQYFGPGTRLTVL.

The chain recombines TRBV11-2 with TRBJ2-3; 8 bases are a match to TRBD2. The length of the CDR3 is 17 residues. Trimming removed 5 bases from V and 2 bases from J; junction bases left unmatched: 12. Germline V gene sequence: CDR1 SGHAT, CDR2 FQNNGV. The CDR3 DNA is TGTGCCAGCAGCGACACGAGACTAGCGACGTTCACAGATACGCAGTATTTT. Translated: CASSDTRLATFTDTQYF. The variable domain in full, completed from reference TRBV11-2 and TRBJ2-3, reads EAGVAQSPRYKIIEKRQSVAFWCNPISGHATLYWYQQILGQGPKLLIQFQNNGVVDDSQLPKDRFSAERLKGVDSTLKIQPAKLEDSAVYLCASSDTRLATFTDTQYFGPGTRLTVL.

This chain links TRBV11-2 with TRBJ2-1; TRBD2 agrees at 8 bases. The CDR3 has 15 amino acids. In germline, CDR1 is SGHAT, CDR2 FQNNGV. Trimming at V came to 1 base and at J to 5 bases, leaving 4 bases not matched to a gene. Here the CDR3 reads CASSLVDSGNNEQFF. The DNA for the CDR3 is TGTGCCAGCAGCTTAGTCGATAGCGGGAACAATGAGCAGTTCTTC.